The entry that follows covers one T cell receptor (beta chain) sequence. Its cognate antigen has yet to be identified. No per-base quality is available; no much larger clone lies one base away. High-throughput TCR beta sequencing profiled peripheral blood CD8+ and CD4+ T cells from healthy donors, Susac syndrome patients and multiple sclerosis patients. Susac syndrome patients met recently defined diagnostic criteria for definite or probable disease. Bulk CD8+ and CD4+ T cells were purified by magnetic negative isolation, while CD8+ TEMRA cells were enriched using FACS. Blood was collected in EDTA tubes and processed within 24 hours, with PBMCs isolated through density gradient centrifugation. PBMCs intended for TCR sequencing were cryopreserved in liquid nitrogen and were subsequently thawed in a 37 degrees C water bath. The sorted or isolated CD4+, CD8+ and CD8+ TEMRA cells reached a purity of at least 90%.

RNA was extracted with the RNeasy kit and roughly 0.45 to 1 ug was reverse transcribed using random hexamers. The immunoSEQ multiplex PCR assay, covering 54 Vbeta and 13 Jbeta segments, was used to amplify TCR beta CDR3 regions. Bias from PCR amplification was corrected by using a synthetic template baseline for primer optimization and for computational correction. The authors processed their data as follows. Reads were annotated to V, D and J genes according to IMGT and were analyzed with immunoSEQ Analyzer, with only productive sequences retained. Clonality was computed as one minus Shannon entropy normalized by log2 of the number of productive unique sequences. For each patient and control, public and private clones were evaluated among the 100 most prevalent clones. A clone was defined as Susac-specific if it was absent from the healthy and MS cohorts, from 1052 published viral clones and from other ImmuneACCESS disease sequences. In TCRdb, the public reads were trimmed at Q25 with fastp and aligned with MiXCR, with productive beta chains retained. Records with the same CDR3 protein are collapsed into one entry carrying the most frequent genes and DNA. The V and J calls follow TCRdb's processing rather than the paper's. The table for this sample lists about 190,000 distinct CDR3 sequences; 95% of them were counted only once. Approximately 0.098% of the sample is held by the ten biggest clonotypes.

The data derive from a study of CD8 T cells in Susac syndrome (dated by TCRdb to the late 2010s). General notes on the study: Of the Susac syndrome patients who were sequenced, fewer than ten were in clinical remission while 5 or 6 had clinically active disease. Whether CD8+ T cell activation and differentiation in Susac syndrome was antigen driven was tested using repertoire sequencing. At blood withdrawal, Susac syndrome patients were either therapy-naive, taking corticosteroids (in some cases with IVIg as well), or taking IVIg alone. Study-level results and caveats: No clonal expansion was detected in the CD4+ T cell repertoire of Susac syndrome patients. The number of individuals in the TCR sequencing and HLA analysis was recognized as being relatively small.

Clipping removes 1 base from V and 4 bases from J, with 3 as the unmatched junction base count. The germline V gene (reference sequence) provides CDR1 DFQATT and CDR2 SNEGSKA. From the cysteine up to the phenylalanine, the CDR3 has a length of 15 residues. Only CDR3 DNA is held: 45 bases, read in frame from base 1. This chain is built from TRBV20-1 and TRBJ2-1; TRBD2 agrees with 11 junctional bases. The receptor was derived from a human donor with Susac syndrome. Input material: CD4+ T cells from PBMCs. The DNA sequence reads TGCAGTGCTAGAGGACTAGCGGGGATTTACAATGAGCAGTTCTTC. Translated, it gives CSARGLAGIYNEQFF.